This T cell receptor (beta chain) was profiled in a study of T cell responses to AZD1222 COVID-19 vaccine. About the research overall: Doses given second, at about 4 or about 12 weeks, were pooled. The study's findings and limits: Only a handful of AZD1222 recipients, roughly 6 in all, had baseline seropositivity. In a largely white British group with more females than males, clonal diversity was possibly underestimated. Spike-spanning, vaccine-associated CD4 TCRs were dominant at 160-218 and 743-854.

Germline V gives CDR1 SGHRS, CDR2 YFSETQ. This CDR3 contains 15 residues. V was trimmed by 4 bases and J by 2 bases, leaving 12 bases between them. A remark on this clone: The target antigen is unknown.

Profiling relied on immunoSEQ multiplex PCR, and the TCRdb table lists in-frame clones only, not all of them. The sample contains about 110,000 clones, under 85% of which appear only once. The receptor's source is an adult in good health. Sequenced material: peripheral blood, taken on day 0 of AZD1222 vaccination. This chain uses TRBV5-1 with TRBJ2-2; maybe TRBD2 (7 bases). The chain's CDR3 is CASSLGGANTGELFF. The CDR3 DNA sequence: TGCGCCAGCAGCCTAGGGGGGGCAAACACCGGGGAGCTGTTTTTT.